These 7 T cell receptor beta chains originate from one sample sequenced in a study of cytomegalovirus exposure and HLA in healthy donors. It was with 60 Vbeta and 13 Jbeta primers that the PCR ran. Clones were sequenced by immunoSEQ multiplex PCR, and TCRdb holds only the in-frame ones, with some missing. The listing contains 150,000 to 200,000 clones. The sequenced sample was PBMCs. These receptors all come from a woman aged 18-29 years in good health and CMV-seropositive.

The chain uses TRBV9 and TRBJ2-7; 11 bases fit TRBD2. The CDR3 sequence is 14 residues long. The trim removed 4 bases at V and 3 bases at J, leaving 3 bases unmatched. The germline V gene has CDR1 SGDLS and CDR2 YYNGEE. The DNA of the CDR3 is TGTGCCAGCAGCTTCGGACTAGCGGGCTACGAGCAGTACTTC. The encoded protein is CASSFGLAGYEQYF.

The CDR3 DNA reads TGTGCCAGCAGCATAACTAGCGGCTCAGGGAATGAGCAGTTCTTC. The encoded protein is CASSITSGSGNEQFF. V usage is TRBV7-2 and J usage is TRBJ2-1, with 8 bases that match TRBD2. V was clipped by 5 bases and J by 7 bases; unmatched bases: 10. Germline-derived CDR1 and CDR2 are SGHTA and FQGNSA. This CDR3 region has 15 residues.

This sequence joins TRBV4-1 and TRBJ2-5; D is perhaps TRBD2 (6 bases). Per the germline V gene, CDR1 is MGHRA and CDR2 is YSYEKL. The V and J ends lost 3 bases and 9 bases respectively, with 14 bases between them. The CDR3 runs 13 residues. The CDR3 nucleotides read TGCGCCAGCAGCCAGGCGGGGCTCGACGCCCAGTACTTC. This translates into CASSQAGLDAQYF.

The chain recombines TRBV6-1 with TRBJ2-7; 10 bases are a match to TRBD1. The V and J ends lost 6 bases and 3 bases, in that order; junction bases with no gene match: 2. The CDR3 consists of 13 residues. Per the germline V gene, CDR1 is MNHNS and CDR2 is SASEGT. In DNA form, the CDR3 reads TGTGCCAGCAGGGGGGACAGGGGCTACGAGCAGTACTTC. It codes for CASRGDRGYEQYF.

The rearrangement joins TRBV30 to TRBJ1-5; D might be TRBD1 (6 bases). V lost 3 bases and J lost 5, with 11 bases in between. The CDR3 length is 13 residues. Germline V lookup: CDR1 GTSNPN, CDR2 SVGIG (reference sequence). CDR3 in DNA: TGTGCCTGGAGCCACAGGGCCGATCAGCCCCAGCATTTT. Its protein is CAWSHRADQPQHF. Full variable domain (missing parts from reference TRBV30 and TRBJ1-5): SQTIHQWPATLVQPVGSPLSLECTVEGTSNPNLYWYRQAAGRGLQLLFYSVGIGQISSEVPQNLSASRPQDRQFILSSKKLLLSDSGFYLCAWSHRADQPQHFGDGTRLSIL.

The rearrangement uses TRBV19 and TRBJ1-1, with 9 nucleotides matching TRBD1. CDR1 LNHDA and CDR2 SQIVND come from the germline V gene (reference sequence). The CDR3 extends over 12 amino acids. V lost 10 bases and J lost 4; bases outside the gene matches: 4. The CDR3 region is CATADRGTEAFF. CDR3 in DNA: TGTGCCACTGCGGACAGGGGCACTGAAGCTTTCTTT. Full variable domain (outside the CDR3, taken from reference TRBV19 and TRBJ1-1): DGGITQSPKYLFRKEGQNVTLSCEQNLNHDAMYWYRQDPGQGLRLIYYSQIVNDFQKGDIAEGYSVSREKKESFPLTVTSAQKNPTAFYLCATADRGTEAFFGQGTRLTVV.

V is TRBV7-9 and J is TRBJ1-1, with a weak D call TRBD1 (6 bases). The V end was cut by 3 bases, the J end by 1 base, with 9 bases between. The V gene's germline CDR1 is SEHNR and CDR2 FQNEAQ (reference sequence). This CDR3 comprises 14 residues. CDR3 residues: CASSFLGGNTEAFF. CDR3 nucleotide sequence: TGTGCCAGCAGCTTTCTAGGGGGGAACACTGAAGCTTTCTTT. Based on the CDR3 plus reference TRBV7-9 and TRBJ1-1, the full variable domain is DTGVSQNPRHKITKRGQNVTFRCDPISEHNRLYWYRQTLGQGPEFLTYFQNEAQLEKSRLLSDRFSAERPKGSFSTLEIQRTEQGDSAMYLCASSFLGGNTEAFFGQGTRLTVV.